This T cell receptor (beta chain) was sequenced in a study of CD8 T cells in ankylosing spondylitis. The study, taken as a whole, reports: Characteristic of ankylosing spondylitis blood, it appeared, was a TCR beta motif comprising several highly homologous variants. Disease-linked clones were CD8+ and relatively rare in peripheral blood.

As regards this clonotype: Its antigen is unidentified.

TCRdb called the 5' RACE reads again in MiXCR, with one record for every CDR3 protein. This sample has about 540,000 distinct CDR3 sequences, with 12% found just once. In germline, CDR1 is MGHDK, CDR2 SYGVNS. Deletions cut 4 bases from V and 14 bases from J, with 12 bases between. This CDR3 is built from 12 residues. The sequenced material came from blood, either unsorted or a sorted T cell fraction (not recorded which). The TCR was taken from a male donor with ankylosing spondylitis. J is TRBJ1-6 and V is TRBV25-1, with unresolved D. The CDR3 DNA follows: TGTGCCAGCAGTGCGGAGGTTCTGGCCCTCCACTTT. Translation gives CASSAEVLALHF.